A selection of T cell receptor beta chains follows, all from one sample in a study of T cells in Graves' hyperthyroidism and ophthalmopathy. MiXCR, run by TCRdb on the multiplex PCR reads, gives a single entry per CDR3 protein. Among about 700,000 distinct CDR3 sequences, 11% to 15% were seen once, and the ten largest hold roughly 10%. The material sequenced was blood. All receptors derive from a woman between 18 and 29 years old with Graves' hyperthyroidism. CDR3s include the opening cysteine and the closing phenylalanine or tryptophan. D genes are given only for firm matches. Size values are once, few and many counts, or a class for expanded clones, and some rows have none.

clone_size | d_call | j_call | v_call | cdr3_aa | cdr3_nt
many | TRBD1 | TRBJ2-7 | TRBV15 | CATSRDLGQGTYEQYF | TGTGCCACCAGCAGAGATCTAGGACAGGGAACCTACGAGCAGTACTTC
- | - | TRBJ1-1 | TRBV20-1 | CSARLRAEAFF | TGCAGTGCCAGACTGAGAGCTGAAGCTTTCTTT
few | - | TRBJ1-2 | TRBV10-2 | CASSDRPLGYGYTF | TGCGCCAGCAGTGATCGGCCACTGGGCTATGGCTACACCTTC
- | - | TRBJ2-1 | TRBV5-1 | CASSLNGGQGYNEQFF | TGCGCCAGCAGCTTAAACGGGGGCCAAGGCTACAATGAGCAGTTCTTC
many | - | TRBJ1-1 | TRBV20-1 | CSAKRQDTEAFF | TGCAGTGCAAAAAGACAGGACACTGAAGCTTTCTTT
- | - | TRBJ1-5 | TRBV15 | CATSRRQVNQPQHF | TGTGCCACCAGCAGGCGACAGGTCAATCAGCCCCAGCATTTT
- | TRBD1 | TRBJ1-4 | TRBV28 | CASGPGQFNEKLFF | TGTGCCAGCGGGCCGGGACAGTTTAATGAAAAACTGTTTTTT
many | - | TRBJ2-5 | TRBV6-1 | CASKEEGRETQYF | TGTGCCAGCAAGGAAGAGGGTCGAGAGACCCAGTACTTC
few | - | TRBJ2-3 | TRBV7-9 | CASSSGTHSADTQYF | TGTGCCAGCAGCTCCGGGACCCACTCCGCAGATACGCAGTATTTT
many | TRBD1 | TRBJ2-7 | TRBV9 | CASSPQTGSDEQYF | TGTGCCAGCAGCCCCCAGACAGGGAGCGACGAGCAGTACTTC
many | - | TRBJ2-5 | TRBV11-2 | CASSLGVRVATETQYF | TGTGCCAGCAGCTTAGGAGTCAGGGTAGCGACGGAGACCCAGTACTTC
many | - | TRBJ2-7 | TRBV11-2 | CASSLALSEQYF | TGTGCCAGCAGCTTAGCCCTGAGCGAGCAGTACTTC
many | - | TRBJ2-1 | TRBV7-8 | CASSLAEWGTINEQFF | TGTGCCAGCAGCTTAGCGGAGTGGGGGACAATCAATGAGCAGTTCTTC
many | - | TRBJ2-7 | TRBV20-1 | CSAPDYFVDYYEQYF | TGCAGTGCTCCCGACTATTTTGTCGATTACTACGAGCAGTACTTC
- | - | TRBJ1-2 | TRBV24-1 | CATSDLTRGDGYTF | TGTGCCACCAGTGATCTGACGAGGGGCGATGGCTACACCTTC
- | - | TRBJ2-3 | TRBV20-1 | CSARAVDTQYF | TGCAGTGCTAGGGCAGTAGATACGCAGTATTTT
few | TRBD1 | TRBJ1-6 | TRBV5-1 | CASSLRQGDSPLHF | TGCGCCAGCAGCTTGAGGCAGGGGGATTCACCCCTCCACTTT
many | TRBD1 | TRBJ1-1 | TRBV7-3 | CASSIGTANTEAFF | TGTGCCAGCAGCATCGGGACAGCCAACACTGAAGCTTTCTTT
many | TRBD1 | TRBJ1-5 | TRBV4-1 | CASSPRLPGQGGNQPQHF | TGCGCCAGCAGCCCCCGCCTGCCGGGACAGGGCGGCAATCAGCCCCAGCATTTT
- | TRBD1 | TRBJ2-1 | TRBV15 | CATSRGTGQYYNEQFF | TGTGCCACCAGCAGAGGAACGGGACAGTACTACAATGAGCAGTTCTTC
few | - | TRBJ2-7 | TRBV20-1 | CSASERVTYEQYF | TGCAGTGCTAGTGAGCGGGTCACCTACGAGCAGTACTTC
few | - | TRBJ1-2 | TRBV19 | CASSISGYGYTF | TGTGCCAGTAGTATAAGTGGCTATGGCTACACCTTC
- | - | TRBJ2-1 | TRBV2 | CASSEGGWVNEQFF | TGTGCCAGCAGTGAAGGGGGGTGGGTCAATGAGCAGTTCTTC
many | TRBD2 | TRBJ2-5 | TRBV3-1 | CASSATIGGETQYF | TGTGCCAGCAGCGCAACGATCGGGGGGGAGACCCAGTACTTC
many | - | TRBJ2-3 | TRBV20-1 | CSARDTPDTQYF | TGCAGTGCTAGAGATACCCCAGATACGCAGTATTTT
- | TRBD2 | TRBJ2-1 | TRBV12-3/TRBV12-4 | CASRDRLAPEQFF | TGTGCCAGCAGGGATAGACTAGCACCCGAGCAGTTCTTC
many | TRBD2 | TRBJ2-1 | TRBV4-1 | CASSQDFTSGRNLRYEQFF | TGCGCCAGCAGCCAAGATTTCACTAGCGGGAGGAACCTTAGGTATGAGCAGTTCTTC
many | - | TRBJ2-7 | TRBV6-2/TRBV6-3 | CASSYSRLARNEQYF | TGTGCCAGCAGTTACTCCCGGTTAGCGAGGAACGAGCAGTACTTC
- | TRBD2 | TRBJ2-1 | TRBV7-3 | CASSLTGWASGRALEQFF | TGTGCCAGCAGCTTAACCGGTTGGGCTAGCGGGAGGGCCTTGGAGCAGTTCTTC
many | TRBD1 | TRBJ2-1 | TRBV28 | CASSWTGDNEQFF | TGTGCCAGCAGTTGGACAGGGGACAATGAGCAGTTCTTC
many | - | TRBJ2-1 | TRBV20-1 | CSARDHVGDPHNEQFF | TGCAGTGCTAGAGATCACGTGGGAGACCCCCACAATGAGCAGTTCTTC
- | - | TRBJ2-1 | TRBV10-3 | CAISGNPSSYNEQFF | TGTGCCATCAGTGGAAACCCGAGCTCCTACAATGAGCAGTTCTTC
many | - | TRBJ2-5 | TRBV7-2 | CASSPRWGSETQYF | TGTGCCAGCAGCCCCCGCTGGGGGAGTGAGACCCAGTACTTC
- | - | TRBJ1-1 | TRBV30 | CAWSSSMNTEAFF | TGTGCCTGGAGTTCATCCATGAACACTGAAGCTTTCTTT
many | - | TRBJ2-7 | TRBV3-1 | CASSQRASYEQYF | TGTGCCAGCAGTCAAAGGGCCTCCTACGAGCAGTACTTC
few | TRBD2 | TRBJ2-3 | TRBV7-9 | CASSAVGLAGGLTDTQYF | TGTGCCAGCAGCGCGGTGGGACTAGCGGGAGGCCTCACAGATACGCAGTATTTT
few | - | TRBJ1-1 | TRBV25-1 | CASQGRGTSTEAFF | TGTGCCAGTCAGGGGAGGGGGACAAGCACTGAAGCTTTCTTT
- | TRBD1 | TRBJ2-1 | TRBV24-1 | CATSDPSRGFSSYNEQFF | TGTGCCACCAGTGATCCAAGCAGGGGGTTTAGCTCCTACAATGAGCAGTTCTTC
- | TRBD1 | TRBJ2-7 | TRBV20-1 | CSARGDRGSPYEQYF | TGCAGTGCTAGAGGCGACAGGGGGTCGCCCTACGAGCAGTACTTC
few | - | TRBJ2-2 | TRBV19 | CASSLAGRTGELFF | TGTGCCAGTAGTCTGGCAGGGAGGACGGGGGAGCTGTTTTTT
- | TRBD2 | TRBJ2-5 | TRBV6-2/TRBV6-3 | CASTQLAGKETQYF | TGTGCCAGCACTCAACTAGCGGGTAAAGAGACCCAGTACTTC
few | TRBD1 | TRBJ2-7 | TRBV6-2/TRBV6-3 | CASSYSRTGPLGSYEQYF | TGTGCCAGCAGTTACTCGAGGACAGGACCACTAGGGTCCTACGAGCAGTACTTC
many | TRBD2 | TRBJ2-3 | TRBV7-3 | CASSRTGTSGGDTQYF | TGTGCCAGCAGCCGTACCGGGACTAGCGGAGGGGATACGCAGTATTTT
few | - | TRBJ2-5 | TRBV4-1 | CASSPLSRDTQETQYF | TGCGCCAGCAGCCCGCTGAGTAGGGACACCCAAGAGACCCAGTACTTC
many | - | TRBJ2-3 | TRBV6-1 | CASSEEGLDTQYF | TGTGCCAGCAGTGAGGAGGGGTTAGATACGCAGTATTTT
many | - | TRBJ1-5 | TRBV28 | CASVTGTSNQPQHF | TGTGCCAGCGTCACAGGGACGAGCAATCAGCCCCAGCATTTT
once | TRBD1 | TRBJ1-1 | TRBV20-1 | CSARDRDRGLSTEAFF | TGCAGTGCTAGAGATCGGGACAGGGGGCTGAGCACTGAAGCTTTCTTT
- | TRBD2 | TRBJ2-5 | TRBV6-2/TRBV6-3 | CASSHSLRTSGRGETQYF | TGTGCCAGCAGTCACTCCCTCCGGACTAGCGGGAGGGGAGAGACCCAGTACTTC
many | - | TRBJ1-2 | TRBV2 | CASRPKTRGYTF | TGTGCCAGCAGACCCAAAACGAGGGGCTACACCTTC
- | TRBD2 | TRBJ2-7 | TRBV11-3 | CASKSWTSGPYEQYF | TGTGCCAGCAAGTCGTGGACTAGCGGTCCCTACGAGCAGTACTTC
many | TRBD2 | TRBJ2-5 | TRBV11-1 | CASAPQPLAGETQYF | TGTGCCAGCGCTCCTCAGCCCCTAGCGGGAGAGACCCAGTACTTC
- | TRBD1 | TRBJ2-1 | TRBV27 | CASSAGGGSAQFF | TGTGCCAGCAGTGCAGGGGGCGGGTCGGCGCAGTTCTTC
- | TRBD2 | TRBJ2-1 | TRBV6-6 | CASSYSKTSGLYNEQFF | TGTGCCAGCAGTTACTCCAAGACTAGCGGGCTGTACAATGAGCAGTTCTTC
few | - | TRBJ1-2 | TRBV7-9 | CASSLVGYNYGYTF | TGTGCCAGCAGCTTAGTAGGATATAACTATGGCTACACCTTC
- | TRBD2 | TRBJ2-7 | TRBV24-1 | CATSDLRLAAQFGQYF | TGTGCCACCAGTGATTTGCGGCTAGCGGCCCAGTTTGGGCAGTACTTC
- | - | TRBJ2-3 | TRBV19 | CASKQGADTQYF | TGTGCCAGCAAGCAGGGAGCCGATACGCAGTATTTT
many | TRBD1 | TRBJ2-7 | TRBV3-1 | CASPRGHSYEQYF | TGTGCCAGCCCGAGGGGGCACTCCTACGAGCAGTACTTC
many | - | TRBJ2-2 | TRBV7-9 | CASSSPRGANTGELFF | TGTGCCAGCAGCTCCCCCCGGGGCGCGAACACCGGGGAGCTGTTTTTT
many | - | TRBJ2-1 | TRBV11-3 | CASSSWWRATAKGYNEQFF | TGTGCCAGCAGTTCCTGGTGGCGGGCCACCGCTAAGGGGTACAATGAGCAGTTCTTC